These 21 T cell receptor beta chains share one sample of origin, sequenced in a study of shared clonotypes between healthy human individuals. The table came from immunoSEQ multiplex PCR; TCRdb's copy has only in-frame clones and leaves some out. The sample lists millions of clones; more than 90% were seen once. The specimen sequenced was naive CD4+ T cells sorted from blood. Noted subset: CD45RA+ positively selected. These receptors were taken from a man aged 18 to 29 in good health.

This clone was picked up a small number of times. One end of the junction varies from germline; a read error may be responsible. V usage is TRBV7-7 and J usage is TRBJ2-3; 13 nucleotides agree with TRBD2. The germline CDR1 and CDR2 sequences are SSHAT and FNYEAQ (reference sequence). The CDR3 length is 18 residues. The CDR3 here is CASSNPGLAGISTDTQYF. CDR3 bases: TGTGCTAGCAGCAACCCGGGACTAGCGGGGATTAGCACAGATACGCAGTATTTT. Filled out from reference TRBV7-7 and TRBJ2-3, the complete variable domain reads GAGVSQSPRYKVTKRGQDVTLRCDPISSHATLYWYQQALGQGPEFLTYFNYEAQPDKSGLPSDRFSAERPEGSISTLTIQRTEQRDSAMYRCASSNPGLAGISTDTQYFGPGTRLTVL.

Regarding this clone: Within the sample, other DNA sequences also encode this same CDR3. The V call is TRBV19, the J call TRBJ2-7; a weak D match, TRBD1 (5 bases). V was cut by 3 bases and J by 3 bases, with 9 bases left in between. In germline, CDR1 is LNHDA, CDR2 SQIVND (reference sequence). CDR3 length: 13 amino acids. The CDR3 is CASSIAQGYEQYF. Here the CDR3 DNA reads TGTGCCAGTAGTATCGCTCAGGGCTACGAGCAGTACTTC.

The chain combines TRBV5-8 with TRBJ2-7, with 8 bases matching TRBD1. The V and J ends lost 4 bases and 0 bases, in that order; junction bases with no gene match: 6. Germline CDR1 reads SGHTS; CDR2 reads YDEGEE. CDR3 length: 15 residues. CDR3 sequence reads: CASSHGDRSSYEQYF. In DNA form, the CDR3 reads TGTGCCAGCAGCCATGGGGACAGGAGCTCCTACGAGCAGTACTTC.

The V gene is TRBV28, the J gene TRBJ1-6; D is ambiguous. With 8 bases removed from V and 7 bases from J, the gap between germline ends came to 18 bases. This CDR3 spans 15 amino acids. The germline V gene encodes CDR1 MDHEN and CDR2 SYDVKM. Written as DNA, the CDR3 is TGTGCCAGCTGCAAGGTATTTGGGAGGAATTCACCCCTCCACTTT. It yields the protein CASCKVFGRNSPLHF. Full variable domain (remainder filled in from reference TRBV28 and TRBJ1-6): DVKVTQSSRYLVKRTGEKVFLECVQDMDHENMFWYRQDPGLGLRLIYFSYDVKMKEKGDIPEGYSVSREKKERFSLILESASTNQTSMYLCASCKVFGRNSPLHFGNGTRLTVT.

V usage is TRBV2 and J usage is TRBJ2-5; 10 positions agree with TRBD2. The junction had 3 bases not matched to a gene; V was cut back by 4 bases and J by 4 bases. The germline gives CDR1 SNHLY, CDR2 FYNNEI. The CDR3 totals 14 residues. CDR3 amino acids: CASSASSGRETQYF. The CDR3 coding sequence is TGTGCCAGCAGTGCGTCTAGCGGGAGAGAGACCCAGTACTTC.

The J gene is TRBJ1-2, the V gene TRBV5-1; 7 nucleotides align to TRBD1. Trimming cost V 4 bases and J 1 base; bases outside gene matches: 7. The CDR3 runs to 15 residues. Germline V gene data show CDR1 as SGHRS and CDR2 as YFSETQ. CDR3 region: CASSQTGNGNYGYTF. The CDR3 DNA is TGCGCCAGCAGCCAGACAGGGAATGGTAACTATGGCTACACCTTC.

The chain is built from TRBV28 and TRBJ2-5; weak D call: TRBD1 (6 bases). V lost 10 bases, J lost 0 bases, and 15 bases lay in between. The CDR3 loop spans 14 amino acids. Germline CDR1 MDHEN, CDR2 SYDVKM. For the CDR3, the DNA is TGTGCCATCCGAGGGGGATCGAACCAAGAGACCCAGTACTTC. This codes for CAIRGGSNQETQYF.

CDR3: CASSRTSGTGGKNIQYF. CDR3 bases: TGTGCCAGCAGCCGGACTAGCGGGACCGGGGGCAAAAACATTCAGTACTTC. The chain recombines TRBV7-9 with TRBJ2-4; 12 bases are a match to TRBD2. CDR3 length equals 17 residues. The germline gives CDR1 SEHNR, CDR2 FQNEAQ (reference sequence). J lost 3 bases, V lost 5 bases, and 8 bases had no gene match.

With regard to this clone: Different DNA sequences within this sample yield the same CDR3. The V and J genes are TRBV18 and TRBJ2-7; D remains ambiguous. The V end lost 2 bases, the J end lost 5 bases, and 4 bases lay between the germline ends. Germline CDR1 KGHSH, CDR2 LQKENI. The CDR3 spans 11 residues. In DNA, the CDR3 is TGTGCCAGCTCACCAGACAACGAGCAGTACTTC. This codes for CASSPDNEQYF.

This sequence joins TRBV10-3 and TRBJ2-3; 9 bases are shared with TRBD2. CDR3 size: 15 residues. The ends lost 6 bases at V and 4 bases at J; junction bases unmatched: 8. Germline V CDR1 and CDR2: ENHRY, SYGVKD. Here the CDR3 DNA reads TGTGCCATCAGGAGACTAGCGGATATAGCAGATACGCAGTATTTT. Protein product: CAIRRLADIADTQYF.

As for this clone: Other DNA sequences within the sample encode an identical CDR3. The rearrangement uses TRBV6-5 and TRBJ1-5; the D is unclear. From germline, CDR1 is MNHEY and CDR2 SVGAGI. V lost 6 bases and J 2 bases, leaving 14 bases between the germline ends. This CDR3 has 15 amino acids. The CDR3 DNA reads as TGTGCCAGCAGGGATGGTGGTGGGGGCAATCAGCCCCAGCATTTT. It translates to CASRDGGGGNQPQHF.

The chain uses TRBV10-1 and TRBJ2-2; TRBD2 aligns across 8 bases. V lost 3 bases, J lost 3 bases, and 6 bases stayed unmatched. The CDR3 contains 16 residues. Germline V gene sequence: CDR1 WNHNN, CDR2 SYGVQD (reference sequence). DNA of the CDR3: TGCGCCAGCAGTGACAGGCGGGGGGCCTACACCGGGGAGCTGTTTTTT. It is translated as CASSDRRGAYTGELFF.

This clone was found a few times. V usage is TRBV18 and J usage is TRBJ2-4; no clear D. The CDR3 runs to 14 residues. The germline V and J ends were trimmed by 4 bases and 3 bases, with 10 bases remaining between them. Germline CDR1 is KGHSH and CDR2 is LQKENI. DNA for the CDR3: TGTGCCAGCTCACTTGGGATGGACAAAAACATTCAGTACTTC. Protein product: CASSLGMDKNIQYF.

This clone was counted a single time. This sequence joins TRBV6-5 and TRBJ2-3, with 7 bases that match TRBD2. This CDR3 has 13 amino acids. Germline values: CDR1 MNHEY, CDR2 SVGAGI. V dropped 8 bases and J dropped 6; count of bases not matched to a gene: 8. In nucleotides, the CDR3 is TGTGCCAGCTCCCGGGGAGGGTTTGATACGCAGTATTTT. Amino acids: CASSRGGFDTQYF.

The rearrangement uses TRBV6-1 and TRBJ1-6; 8 nucleotides agree with TRBD1. Germline lookup yields CDR1 MNHNS and CDR2 SASEGT. V shed 6 bases and J 10 bases; nucleotides not matched to a gene: 11. The CDR3 covers 15 residues. For the CDR3, the DNA is TGTGCCAGCAGCCCCGGACAGGGTTCTGCCTCACCCCTCCACTTT. Translated: CASSPGQGSASPLHF.

The chain is built from TRBV28 and TRBJ1-5; 9 bases fit TRBD1. The CDR3 sequence is 15 residues long. Germline values: CDR1 MDHEN, CDR2 SYDVKM. J lost 2 bases, V lost 4 bases, and 3 bases had no gene match. The CDR3 DNA reads as TGTGCCAGCAGTTGGGACAGGGTGGGCAATCAGCCCCAGCATTTT. Encoded protein: CASSWDRVGNQPQHF.

A few counts support this clone. The chain couples TRBV9 to TRBJ1-6; D perhaps matches TRBD1 (6 bases). CDR1 and CDR2 from the germline V gene are SGDLS and YYNGEE. There are 16 residues in the CDR3. Trimming pared 0 bases from V and 6 bases from J, leaving 13 bases between. The CDR3 region has the DNA TGTGCCAGCAGCGTAGGATGGGGGACACCTAATTCACCCCTCCACTTT. This sequence encodes CASSVGWGTPNSPLHF.

The J gene is TRBJ2-2, the V gene TRBV2, with TRBD1 identical over 8 bases. The CDR3 covers 15 residues. With V trimmed by 1 base and J by 4 bases, 2 bases remained unmatched. CDR1 and CDR2 (germline): SNHLY, FYNNEI. CDR3 residues: CASSEGTGTTGELFF. The CDR3 DNA follows: TGTGCCAGCAGTGAAGGGACAGGGACCACCGGGGAGCTGTTTTTT.

The chain combines TRBV5-1 with TRBJ2-3, with unresolved D. Per germline, CDR1 SGHRS and CDR2 YFSETQ. Trimming left V 0 bases short and J 10 bases short, with 6 bases between. The CDR3 runs to 11 residues. The CDR3 nucleotides are TGCGCCAGCAGCTTGGGCACGGCGCAGTATTTT. This encodes CASSLGTAQYF.

With respect to this clone: The same CDR3 arises from other DNA sequences in this sample as well. The chain uses TRBV2 and TRBJ2-6; 9 bases match TRBD1. The germline gives CDR1 SNHLY, CDR2 FYNNEI. V shed 5 bases, J shed 0 bases, and the junction held 5 bases outside the gene matches. This CDR3 has 17 amino acids. The CDR3 sequence: CASSPGTGRSGANVLTF. CDR3 sequence (DNA): TGTGCCAGCAGTCCCGGGACAGGGCGCTCTGGGGCCAACGTCCTGACTTTC.

The chain employs TRBV20-1 and TRBJ2-7; no firm D call. Between the trimmed V and J ends, which lost 7 bases and 3 bases, there was a span of 10 bases. Germline V gene lookup returns CDR1 DFQATT and CDR2 SNEGSKA (reference sequence). The CDR3 has 11 residues. The chain's CDR3 is CSVKGNYEQYF. CDR3 nucleotides: TGCAGTGTAAAGGGCAACTACGAGCAGTACTTC.